The sequence of this T cell receptor beta chain was determined in a study of T-cell reconstitution after alpha-beta-depleted transplantation in children. Findings and limits, study-wide: Newly generated T cells supplied most T-cell counts and diversity one year post-transplant. Some patients owed their high day-60 TCRbeta diversity to surviving recipient T cells and thymic progenitors.

Many counts were recorded for this clonotype. Its antigen is unidentified. A library of TCRbeta sequences, prepared with unique molecular identifiers, was generated. Via MiXCR, TCRdb re-called the PCR reads, giving one row per CDR3 protein. The sample lists fewer than 550,000 distinct CDR3 sequences, roughly 10% occurring once. Per the germline V gene, CDR1 is ENHRY and CDR2 is SYGVKD. The CDR3 contains 16 residues. Trimming stripped 2 bases from V and 1 base from J, with 11 bases between. The chain uses TRBV10-3 and TRBJ2-2; D might be TRBD1 (6 bases). Sequenced here: PBMCs, sampled before TCRalphabeta/CD19-depleted stem cell transplant. The clonotype originates from a child between 2 and 9 years old with inherited bone marrow failure, due to receive a stem cell transplant. In DNA, the CDR3 is TGTGCCATCAGTGAGCCCACAGGGAAGAACACCGGGGAGCTGTTTTTT. This encodes CAISEPTGKNTGELFF.